This record looks at one T cell receptor beta chain sequence and its context. Authors' data handling: Reference gene primers were amplified, and this amplification served to estimate nucleated cell counts. Here immunoSEQ multiplex PCR was the method, and the copy in TCRdb shows in-frame clones only, minus some. D and trimming come from the DNA, and the V and J calls and clone size come from that table. The sample has 150,000 to 200,000 clones; approximately 95% are singletons. This entry is derived from a study of blood T cell repertoires in COVID-19. In the study overall: The United States, Italy and Spain supplied acute and convalescent COVID-19 samples. PBMCs, B-cell-depleted T cells, or T cells provided the cDNA or gDNA that made up the material.

The CDR3 has 15 residues. V lost 2 bases and J lost 6, with 13 bases in between. Germline CDR1 reads MNHNS; CDR2 reads SASEGT. The sequence was obtained from a woman between 55 and 75 years old with COVID-19, enrolled during active disease. Material for sequencing was peripheral blood. The chain combines TRBV6-1 with TRBJ1-4, with D perhaps matching TRBD1 (6 bases). In nucleotides, the CDR3 is TGTGCCAGCAGTGAAAAACAGGGTGTCTATGAAAAACTGTTTTTT. Translation gives CASSEKQGVYEKLFF.